This T cell receptor beta chain is from a study of STAT5B mutations in CD4+ large granular lymphocyte leukemia (dated by TCRdb to 2021 to 2024). About the investigation overall: Among the healthy controls, the CDR3 'QG' motif was associated with a particular HLA allele. The TCRbeta repertoires of CD4+ T-cell large granular lymphocyte leukemia patients were compared with the TCRbeta repertoires of healthy blood donors. Flow cytometry on FACSCanto II or FACSVerse showed that the purified fractions were more than 95% pure among lymphocytes. Points the paper makes about the study in general: The data were not HLA-matched, and the relatively small sample size could explain the higher clonality seen in CD4+ compared with CD8+ T-LGLL. TRBV06-family usage was enriched among the top patient clones (8/27) compared with healthy controls (2/35). Each patient's main leukemic clonotypes were private, but roughly 25% of these clonotypes showed up at low frequency in the non-leukemic repertoires of other patients. CD4-sorted patient repertoires appeared more clonal than healthy CD4+ repertoires, and this difference persisted after removing the putative leukemic clones.

The healthy controls were 35 or so blood donors, and the buffy coats of these donors were supplied by the Finnish Red Cross blood service. All TCR-sequenced material derived from peripheral blood: patient blood samples and healthy donor buffy coats. Ficoll-Hypaque gradient centrifugation was used to isolate peripheral blood mononuclear cells. CD4+ cells were purified magnetically from the buffy coats of healthy controls. Genomic DNA was extracted with the Gentra Puregene Cell and Tissue kit and quantified on a Qubit 2.0 fluorometer. The immunoSEQ assay at survey resolution was used to sequence TCRbeta rearrangements from genomic DNA. The study's own analysis went as follows. In the TCR sequencing data, the smallest productive clonotype frequency that could be detected was 2.59 x 10-5. Only productive TCRbeta rearrangements, meaning sequences that were complete and in-frame, were kept for the analyses. The clonality of each sample was calculated as Simpson clonality in the immunoSEQ Analyzer version 3.0. Based on frequency, clones were grouped as very rare, small, medium, large (1-20%) or hyperexpanded (>20%). Generation probabilities were estimated with OLGA 1.2.3, V-gene circos plots were made with VDJtools, specificities were searched in VDJdb, and CDR3 motifs were identified with GLIPH. Held by TCRdb, this immuneACCESS table contains in-frame sequences only and omits some clones. Under half of the omission traces to an unresolved V gene where checked; the cause of the rest is unknown. The V and J calls and clone size were taken over from that table, and D and trimming were inferred from the DNA. The sample yields around 28,000 clones; around 70% were counted once. The top ten hold more than 0.85% of the sample.

Within its sample, this clone is medium-sized (0.01 to 0.1%). Its antigen is not yet known. Per-nucleotide qualities are absent, and no much larger clonotype sits a single base away. Trimming at the junction amounts to 2 bases on V and 4 bases on J, and the germline ends lie 11 bases apart. Based on the germline V gene, the CDR1 and CDR2 sequences are KGHSH and LQKENI. There are 14 amino acids in the CDR3, from cysteine to phenylalanine inclusive. Only the CDR3 portion is preserved as DNA: 42 bases, with reading frame beginning at the first base. The receptor was isolated from a human donor in good health. Input material: CD4+ T cells from blood buffy coats. The chain is assembled from TRBV18 and TRBJ1-2; a tentative D match to TRBD1 spans 6 bases. The DNA reads TGTGCCAGCTCACCATCCGGACAGTTCTATGGCTACACCTTC. Its amino acids are CASSPSGQFYGYTF.